This T cell receptor beta chain was identified during a study of blood T cells in healthy people across ages (dated by TCRdb to between 2014 and 2017). The study in broad terms: Template switching captured roughly one uniquely barcoded TCR beta cDNA molecule per two T cells in model experiments. To track age-related changes in TCR beta repertoire diversity, the study relied on deep sequencing normalized with unique cDNA molecular identifiers. The donors were divided into four age groups: young (average approximately 17 years), middle-aged (approximately 41), aged (around 59) and long-lived (82). To avoid experimental bias, donors of different ages were randomly spread across the sequencing lanes. Using the same blood draw, the study looked at two additional independent replicas of 1 million unique cDNA reads for two donors, one aged 18 to 30 and the other aged 80 or older.

As encoded in the germline V gene, CDR1 is MNHEY while CDR2 is SVGEGT. Cut back by 6 bases and 9 bases, the V and J ends lie 23 bases apart. The CDR3 has 15 amino acids, counting the end cysteine and phenylalanine. The kept DNA is CDR3 alone, 45 bases in frame from the first base. Remarks on this clonotype: It has no known antigen specificity. Base quality data are lacking; no much larger clone is found one base away.

The protocol used for the library was 5' RACE. Data came from an Illumina HiSeq 2500. The second PCR ran for about 6 to 12 cycles and used a J-beta primer mix along with a sample-barcoded 5' primer. Each TCR beta cDNA molecule received a unique molecular identifier from a template-switch 5' adaptor carrying 12 random nucleotides. At least 2.5 million CDR3-containing paired-end reads were obtained from each sample. All of the RNA was converted into first-strand cDNA using the Mint cDNA synthesis kit, with a TRBC-specific oligonucleotide serving as the primer. After uracil-DNA glycosylase treatment, a first 18-cycle PCR used universal primers M1SS and BC2_uni_R on all cDNA. The authors' pipeline ran thus. Normalization of each sample was performed by random selection of 1 million high-quality reads, each carrying a distinct molecular identifier. Reads sharing molecular identifiers were discarded rather than binned into consensus sequences. CDR3 identification, clonotype clustering and error correction used MiTCR with a Q25 quality threshold and the strictest error-elimination algorithm. A nonparametric unseen species model using Euler transformation provided a lower-bound estimate of total TCR beta diversity. TCRdb passed the public sequencing reads through fastp at Q25 and MiXCR, retaining productive beta sequences. Every entry covers one CDR3 protein and lists the most common genes and DNA from its rows. In this record, the V and J calls reflect TCRdb's handling and not the investigators' own analysis. The table for this sample lists about 1.7 million distinct CDR3 sequences; 28% of them were counted only once. The top ten clonotypes cover approximately 7.7% of the sample.

Donors were 35 to 40 systemically healthy Caucasian individuals from Russia aged roughly 6 to 100 years. About 10 milliliters of peripheral blood were collected from each donor into EDTA-treated Vacutainer tubes. Ficoll-Paque density-gradient centrifugation was used to isolate PBMCs, with at least 7 million per sample. Trizol reagent was used to extract total RNA from PBMCs, with at least 6 micrograms per sample. Naive CD45RAhigh/CD27high T cell percentages were measured by flow cytometry on a PBMC aliquot from every donor. Overall study results and their limits: Compared with the aged group, the long-lived group had more naive CD4+ T cells, fewer expanded clones and increased TCR diversity, a pattern suggesting age selection. Because donor CMV infection status was unknown, age-related changes in expanded clonotypes were potentially confounded. Observed TCR beta diversity per million T cells fell roughly linearly with age, and a significant reduction was already apparent by age roughly 40. A strong correlation was found between observed TCR beta diversity and the percentage of naive T cells measured by flow cytometry. Since profiling was done on bulk unsorted PBMCs, naive and antigen-experienced compartments could not be conclusively compared. Total diversity estimates from one million sequenced T cells were considered lower bounds and underestimates.

The sequence was collected from a woman aged 25 to 45 in good health. In this chain, TRBV6-2 or TRBV6-3 is recombined with TRBJ2-5; the D gene assignment is perhaps TRBD1 or TRBD2, with each matching 6 bases. Sequencing was performed on blood. The CDR3 region: CASSRLRGRRGSQYF. The bases are TGTGCCAGCAGCCGCCTCCGGGGGAGAAGGGGGTCCCAGTACTTC.